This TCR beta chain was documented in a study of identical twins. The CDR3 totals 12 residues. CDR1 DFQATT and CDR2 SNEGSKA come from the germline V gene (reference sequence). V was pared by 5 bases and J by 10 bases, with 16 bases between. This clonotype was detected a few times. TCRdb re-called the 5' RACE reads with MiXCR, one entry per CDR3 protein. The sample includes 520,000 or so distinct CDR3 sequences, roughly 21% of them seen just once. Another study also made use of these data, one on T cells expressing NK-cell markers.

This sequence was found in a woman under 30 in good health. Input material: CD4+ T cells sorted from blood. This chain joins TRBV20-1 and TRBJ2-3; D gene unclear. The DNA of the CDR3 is TGCAGTGCTCCGAGACGGCCGGGCGCGCAGTATTTT. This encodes CSAPRRPGAQYF.